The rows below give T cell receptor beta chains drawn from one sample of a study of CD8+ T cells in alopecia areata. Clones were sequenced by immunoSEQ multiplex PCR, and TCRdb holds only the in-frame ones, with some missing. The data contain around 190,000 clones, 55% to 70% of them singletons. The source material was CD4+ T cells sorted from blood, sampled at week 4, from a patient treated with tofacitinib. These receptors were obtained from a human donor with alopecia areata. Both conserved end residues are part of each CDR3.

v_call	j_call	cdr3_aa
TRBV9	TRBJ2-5	CASSPQSGSQTQYF
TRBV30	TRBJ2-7	CAWGVGQGAYEQYF
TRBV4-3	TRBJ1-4	CASSKTGGRLFF
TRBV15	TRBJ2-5	CATSRGLGQLQETQYF
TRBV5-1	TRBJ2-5	CASSGADGETQYF
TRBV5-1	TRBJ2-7	CASSLETGGNEQYF
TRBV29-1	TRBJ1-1	CSVGGRMNTEAFF
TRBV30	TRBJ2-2	CARHGIPNTGELFF
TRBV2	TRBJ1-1	CASSADRGPNTEAFF
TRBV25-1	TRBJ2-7	CASSGTGTGTYEQYF
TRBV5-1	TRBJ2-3	CASGTSGTDTQYF
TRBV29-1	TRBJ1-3	CSVGTGTDSGNTIYF
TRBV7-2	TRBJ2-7	CASSTNPGGSYEQYF
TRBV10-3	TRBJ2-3	CAITDWIRDTQYF
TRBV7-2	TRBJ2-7	CASSPSVQYEQYF
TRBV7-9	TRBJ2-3	CASSVRTFADTQYF
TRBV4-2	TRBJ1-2	CASSQEPDYSGYTF
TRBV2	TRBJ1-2	CASHPKGGQTNYGYTF
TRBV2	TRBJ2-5	CASSANLAVQETQYF
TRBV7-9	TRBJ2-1	CASSSVAGGNYNEQFF
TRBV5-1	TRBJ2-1	CASSLSGLAGAGNEQFF
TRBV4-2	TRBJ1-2	CASSQDASYGDYGYTF
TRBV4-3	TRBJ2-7	CASSQGQALVPQYF
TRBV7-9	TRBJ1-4	CASSFRFTEKLFF
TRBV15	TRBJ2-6	CATSREVGRIVSGANVLTF
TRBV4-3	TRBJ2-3	CASSQDQDTQYF
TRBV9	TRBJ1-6	CASSLTGAGDSPLHF
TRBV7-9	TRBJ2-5	CASSHNLRGFQETQYF
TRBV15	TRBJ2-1	CATSRDLAGVGGEQFF
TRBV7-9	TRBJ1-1	CASSFGRDTEAFF
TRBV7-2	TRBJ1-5	CASSPRGGNQPQHF
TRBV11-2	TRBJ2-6	CASSLPSNSGANVLTF
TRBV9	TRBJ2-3	CASSPRGSTDTQYF
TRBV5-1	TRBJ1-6	CASSLEGYDLHF
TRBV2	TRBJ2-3	CASSVDRGGDTQYF
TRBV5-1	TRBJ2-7	CASSLSGSSYEQYF
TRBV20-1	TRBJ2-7	CSARDTYEQYF
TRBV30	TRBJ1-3	CAWSGAVSGNTIYF
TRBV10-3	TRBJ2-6	CASRNTGAGANVLTF
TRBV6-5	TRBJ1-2	CASRPEQGIYGYTF
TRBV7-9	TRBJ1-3	CASSLSGYTIYF
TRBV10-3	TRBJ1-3	CAITDHRTIYF
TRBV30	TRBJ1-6	CAWSVKGARSPLHF
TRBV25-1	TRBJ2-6	CASSTDRRSGTNVLTF
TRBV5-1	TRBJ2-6	CASRQGLSSGANVLTF
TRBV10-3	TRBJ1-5	CAIASGLSNQPQHF
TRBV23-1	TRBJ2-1	CASSHPGGDDNEQFF
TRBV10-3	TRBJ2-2	CAISESQGAPGELFF
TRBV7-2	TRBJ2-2	CASSLATGELFF
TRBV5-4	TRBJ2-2	CASSSPGQGYTGELFF